The 32 T cell receptor beta chains in this list originate from one sample, sequenced in a study of CD8+ T cells in alopecia areata. Following extraction, RNA underwent reverse transcription to cDNA, which served as the sequencing template. TCRdb keeps only in-frame clones here, not all; method: immunoSEQ multiplex PCR. The sample has over 150,000 clones; roughly 56% are singletons. Source material: CD8+ T cells sorted from blood. The receptors here all came from a human donor in good health.

V is TRBV5-1 and J is TRBJ2-1; TRBD1 agrees at 10 bases. Trimming cost V 4 bases and J 5 bases; bases outside gene matches: 6. The germline V gene has CDR1 SGHRS and CDR2 YFSETQ. The CDR3 totals 15 residues. In DNA, the CDR3 is TGCGCCAGCAGCCACCGGGACAGGGGAAACAATGAGCAGTTCTTC. Protein: CASSHRDRGNNEQFF.

The chain couples TRBV9 to TRBJ1-2; no definite D call. Germline values: CDR1 SGDLS, CDR2 YYNGEE. V lost 0 bases and J lost 7, with 16 bases in between. The CDR3 runs 15 residues. The CDR3 coding sequence is TGTGCCAGCAGCGTAGAAGATGCAGCACGCCTTGGCTACACCTTC. Amino acid sequence: CASSVEDAARLGYTF.

This chain links TRBV6-6 with TRBJ2-7; 10 nucleotides agree with TRBD1. Unmatched junction bases numbered 10, after V lost 4 bases and J lost 4 bases. Germline V gene lookup returns CDR1 MNHNY and CDR2 SVGAGI (reference sequence). The CDR3 loop spans 16 amino acids. CDR3: CASSFGRGQGGYEQYF. DNA of the CDR3: TGTGCCAGCAGTTTCGGTCGCGGACAGGGGGGGTACGAGCAGTACTTC.

V is TRBV29-1 and J is TRBJ2-2; D gene ambiguous. The CDR3 runs to 11 residues. The germline V gene has CDR1 SQVTM and CDR2 ANQGSEA. Deletions cut 7 bases from V and 7 bases from J, with 10 bases between. The CDR3 protein is CSARDGGELFF. The CDR3 region has the DNA TGCAGCGCCCGTGATGGCGGGGAGCTGTTTTTT.

This clone was detected once. V is TRBV4-1 and J is TRBJ2-3; possible D gene TRBD1, 6 bases. In germline, CDR1 is MGHRA, CDR2 YSYEKL. The CDR3 length is 15 residues. Trimming took 5 bases from V and 4 from J, leaving 16 bases between them. The CDR3 protein is CASSKKQGAADTQYF. The CDR3 coding sequence is TGCGCCAGCAGCAAAAAACAGGGTGCAGCAGATACGCAGTATTTT.

The chain recombines TRBV7-9 with TRBJ2-1; 10 bases fit TRBD2. The CDR3 loop spans 16 amino acids. J gave up 5 bases and V 5 bases, and 9 bases lay outside the gene matches. Germline loops: CDR1 SEHNR, CDR2 FQNEAQ (reference sequence). The CDR3 sequence: CASSLVAGGRDNEQFF. The CDR3 DNA reads TGTGCCAGCAGCCTGGTAGCGGGGGGCCGAGACAATGAGCAGTTCTTC.

The V gene is TRBV2, the J gene TRBJ2-1; 8 positions agree with TRBD2. V lost 7 bases, J lost 4 bases, and 6 bases stayed unmatched. CDR3 size: 14 residues. Germline-derived CDR1 and CDR2 are SNHLY and FYNNEI. The DNA for the CDR3 is TGTGCCAGCATAAGCGGGGGAGAGTACAATGAGCAGTTCTTC. It translates to CASISGGEYNEQFF.

J is TRBJ2-3 and V is TRBV7-6; either TRBD1 or TRBD2 may supply D (5 bases each). Germline V gene data show CDR1 as SGHVS and CDR2 as FNYEAQ. CDR3 length: 15 residues. Trimming stripped 1 base from V and 0 bases from J, with 8 bases between. The CDR3 DNA reads as TGTGCCAGCAGCTTAGTAGGGGAGAGCACAGATACGCAGTATTTT. Translated, it gives CASSLVGESTDTQYF.

This chain links TRBV4-1 with TRBJ2-3; D may be TRBD2 (7 bases). V was cut by 1 base and J by 0 bases, with 11 bases left in between. This CDR3 contains 16 residues. Germline-derived CDR1 and CDR2 are MGHRA and YSYEKL. As DNA, the CDR3 is TGCGCCAGCAGCCAAGTGGGGGGGCGAAGCACAGATACGCAGTATTTT. Its protein is CASSQVGGRSTDTQYF.

CDR3 loop: CASSSSASGETYNEQFF. Written as DNA, the CDR3 is TGTGCCAGCAGCTCCTCGGCTAGCGGGGAAACCTACAATGAGCAGTTCTTC. The rearrangement uses TRBV9 and TRBJ2-1; 9 positions match TRBD2. Trimming at V came to 4 bases and at J to 2 bases, leaving 10 bases not matched to a gene. CDR1 and CDR2 from the germline V gene are SGDLS and YYNGEE. The CDR3 consists of 17 residues.

The chain couples TRBV29-1 to TRBJ2-1; 7 bases agree with TRBD1. The germline gives CDR1 SQVTM, CDR2 ANQGSEA. This CDR3 contains 13 residues. Losses at the gene ends were 5 bases for V and 7 bases for J; bases not matched to a gene: 8. The CDR3 sequence: CSVRTGERNEQFF. The CDR3 nucleotides read TGCAGCGTTCGTACAGGGGAGCGGAATGAGCAGTTCTTC.

This clone showed up just a few times. CDR3 DNA: TGTGCCAGCAGCTTAACCGGCGAGCAGTACTTC. It encodes CASSLTGEQYF. V usage is TRBV11-2 and J usage is TRBJ2-7; D unresolved. The germline gives CDR1 SGHAT, CDR2 FQNNGV. The V end lost 2 bases, the J end lost 6 bases, and 5 bases lay between the germline ends. The CDR3 has 11 amino acids.

The chain joins TRBV5-1 to TRBJ1-3; D is uncertain. Germline loops: CDR1 SGHRS, CDR2 YFSETQ. With 4 bases removed from V and 6 bases from J, the gap between germline ends came to 8 bases. The CDR3 is 12 residues long. The CDR3 region is CASSLDLNTIYF. The CDR3 bases are TGCGCCAGCAGCCTCGACCTAAACACCATATATTTT.

The chain has TRBV4-1 and TRBJ2-7; 11 bases align to TRBD2. The CDR3 sequence is 16 residues long. V trimming: 3 bases; J trimming: 4 bases; junction bases outside the gene matches: 8. Per the germline V gene, CDR1 is MGHRA and CDR2 is YSYEKL. DNA of the CDR3: TGCGCCAGCAGCCACCGCCGACTAGCGGGGCGGTACGAGCAGTACTTC. Protein sequence: CASSHRRLAGRYEQYF.

This clone came up a few times. The chain employs TRBV5-4 and TRBJ1-1; TRBD1 matches 8 bases. CDR1 and CDR2 (germline): SGHNT, YYREEE (reference sequence). This CDR3 contains 17 residues. V shed 4 bases and J 1 base; nucleotides not matched to a gene: 12. CDR3 residues: CASSTDRAHWPNTEAFF. CDR3 sequence (DNA): TGTGCCAGCAGCACGGACAGGGCCCATTGGCCGAACACTGAAGCTTTCTTT. The full variable domain, in which reference TRBV5-4 and TRBJ1-1 provide the parts outside the CDR3, is ETGVTQSPTHLIKTRGQQVTLRCSSQSGHNTVSWYQQALGQGPQFIFQYYREEENGRGNFPPRFSGLQFPNYSSELNVNALELDDSALYLCASSTDRAHWPNTEAFFGQGTRLTVV.

This chain links TRBV29-1 with TRBJ2-5; 8 nucleotides match TRBD2. J gave up 5 bases and V 3 bases, and 8 bases lay outside the gene matches. The CDR3 is 14 amino acids. Germline CDR1 is SQVTM and CDR2 is ANQGSEA. The CDR3 DNA sequence: TGCAGCGTTGAGGAGGGACTAGTGGGGGAGACCCAGTACTTC. The encoded protein is CSVEEGLVGETQYF.

This clone was detected only a few times. This rearrangement joins TRBV7-9 to TRBJ1-2, with D maybe TRBD1 (6 bases). The germline gives CDR1 SEHNR, CDR2 FQNEAQ (reference sequence). CDR3 length: 14 amino acids. Trimming cost V 5 bases and J 6 bases, with 16 bases left between them. The CDR3 sequence: CASSQEAGEDGYTF. CDR3 nucleotide sequence: TGTGCCAGCAGCCAGGAGGCAGGGGAGGATGGCTACACCTTC. Filled out from reference TRBV7-9 and TRBJ1-2, the complete variable domain reads DTGVSQNPRHKITKRGQNVTFRCDPISEHNRLYWYRQTLGQGPEFLTYFQNEAQLEKSRLLSDRFSAERPKGSFSTLEIQRTEQGDSAMYLCASSQEAGEDGYTFGSGTRLTVV.

The J gene is TRBJ1-6, the V gene TRBV4-1, with TRBD1 as a possible D gene (5 bases). V lost 1 base to trimming and J lost 9 bases, with 16 bases between them. The CDR3 covers 16 residues. Germline CDR1 and CDR2: MGHRA and YSYEKL. CDR3 bases: TGCGCCAGCAGCCAAGGCTCCAGGGTCTCGGGTTCACCCCTCCACTTT. This sequence encodes CASSQGSRVSGSPLHF.

A few counts support this clone. J is TRBJ2-7 and V is TRBV29-1, with no clear D. Germline assignment: CDR1 SQVTM and CDR2 ANQGSEA. V was shortened by 6 bases and J by 0 bases, with 12 bases between the two germline ends. The CDR3 extends over 13 amino acids. CDR3 loop: CSVLAGDSYEQYF. In DNA, the CDR3 is TGCAGCGTATTGGCAGGCGACTCCTACGAGCAGTACTTC.

Concerning this clone itself: A much larger clone sits a single nucleotide away, making a read error possible. This CDR3 is also generated by other DNA sequences in the sample. V usage is TRBV2 and J usage is TRBJ2-6; D is unclear. CDR1 SNHLY and CDR2 FYNNEI come from the germline V gene. This CDR3 has 13 amino acids. Trimming pared 3 bases from V and 0 bases from J, leaving 0 bases between. This chain's CDR3 is CASSDSGANVLTF. The CDR3 DNA follows: TGTGCCAGCAGTGACTCTGGGGCCAACGTCCTGACTTTC.

The J gene is TRBJ1-5, the V gene TRBV19; no clear D gene. Germline V gene lookup returns CDR1 LNHDA and CDR2 SQIVND (reference sequence). V was trimmed by 5 bases and J by 9 bases, leaving 11 bases between them. The CDR3 length is 12 residues. CDR3 sequence: CASSPGHVPQHF. For the CDR3, the DNA is TGTGCCAGTAGTCCCGGTCACGTGCCCCAGCATTTT.

This clone has just a few counts. The V and J genes are TRBV27 and TRBJ1-1, with D unclear. Per the germline V gene, CDR1 is MNHEY and CDR2 is SMNVEV (reference sequence). This CDR3 has 14 amino acids. V was trimmed by 2 bases and J by 5 bases, leaving 12 bases between them. The CDR3: CASSLRPSSTEAFF. CDR3 sequence (DNA): TGTGCCAGCAGTTTACGTCCCTCTTCAACTGAAGCTTTCTTT.

This clone was detected only a few times. The chain carries TRBV27 and TRBJ2-3; D unresolved. The CDR3 extends over 16 amino acids. Germline CDR1 and CDR2: MNHEY and SMNVEV (reference sequence). V was clipped by 5 bases and J by 0 bases, with 15 bases between them. For the CDR3, the DNA is TGTGCCAGCAGTGGGGTTCACCCTCGGAGCACAGATACGCAGTATTTT. This gives the protein CASSGVHPRSTDTQYF.

V and J are TRBV4-1 and TRBJ1-1, with D unclear. The CDR3 has 15 residues. Germline assignment: CDR1 MGHRA and CDR2 YSYEKL. V dropped 3 bases and J dropped 0 bases, with 11 bases sitting between them. CDR3 protein: CASSHRVVMNTEAFF. In DNA form, the CDR3 reads TGCGCCAGCAGCCATAGGGTGGTCATGAACACTGAAGCTTTCTTT.

This clone was counted a few times. The chain has TRBV19 and TRBJ2-1; 7 bases line up with TRBD1. The germline CDR1 and CDR2 sequences are LNHDA and SQIVND (reference sequence). This CDR3 has 13 residues. After removal of 10 bases from V and 4 bases from J, the junction contained 7 bases not matched to a gene. In DNA, the CDR3 is TGTGCCACCGGACAGGACCGATACAATGAGCAGTTCTTC. Its translation is CATGQDRYNEQFF.

The chain couples TRBV4-1 to TRBJ2-6; D may be TRBD2 (6 bases). The germline V gene has CDR1 MGHRA and CDR2 YSYEKL. V lost 4 bases and J 0 bases, leaving 16 bases between the germline ends. The CDR3 runs 18 residues. The CDR3 region is CASSPEGSRRSGANVLTF. Here the CDR3 DNA reads TGCGCCAGCAGCCCGGAGGGCAGCCGCCGCTCTGGGGCCAACGTCCTGACTTTC.

The genes are TRBV29-1 and TRBJ2-4, with D possibly matching TRBD1 (6 bases). This CDR3 contains 15 residues. V was pared by 0 bases and J by 6 bases, with 15 bases between. Germline loops: CDR1 SQVTM, CDR2 ANQGSEA. CDR3: CSVEDPTGQRNIQYF. The CDR3 bases are TGCAGCGTTGAAGATCCTACCGGACAGCGAAACATTCAGTACTTC. Complete variable domain (other parts from reference TRBV29-1 and TRBJ2-4): SAVISQKPSRDICQRGTSLTIQCQVDSQVTMMFWYRQQPGQSLTLIATANQGSEATYESGFVIDKFPISRPNLTFSTLTVSNMSPEDSSIYLCSVEDPTGQRNIQYFGAGTRLSVL.

The genes are TRBV27 and TRBJ1-5; D possibly corresponds to TRBD1 (6 bases). Trimming took off 8 bases at V and 7 bases at J, with 12 bases between the two ends. CDR3 size: 12 residues. Germline loops: CDR1 MNHEY, CDR2 SMNVEV (reference sequence). CDR3 nucleotide sequence: TGTGCCAGCGCCATCGGGGGCCAGCCCCAGCATTTT. Its translation is CASAIGGQPQHF.

At least ten counts were recorded for this clone. CDR3 region: CASSLALRGEHGYTF. The CDR3 DNA follows: TGCGCCAGCAGCTTGGCCTTGCGGGGTGAACATGGCTACACCTTC. This chain links TRBV5-1 with TRBJ1-2; no firm D call. V was trimmed by 0 bases and J by 6 bases, leaving 15 bases between them. The CDR3 has 15 amino acids. Germline lookup yields CDR1 SGHRS and CDR2 YFSETQ. The full variable domain, rest sourced from reference TRBV5-1 and TRBJ1-2, is KAGVTQTPRYLIKTRGQQVTLSCSPISGHRSVSWYQQTPGQGLQFLFEYFSETQRNKGNFPGRFSGRQFSNSRSEMNVSTLELGDSALYLCASSLALRGEHGYTFGSGTRLTVV.

This chain links TRBV2 with TRBJ1-2, with a weak D call TRBD1 (6 bases). The CDR3 is 13 residues long. V lost 8 bases and J lost 2, with 12 bases in between. CDR1 is SNHLY, CDR2 FYNNEI, per germline. The CDR3 region has the DNA TGTGCCAGCCGGACAGCAAAAAACTATGGCTACACCTTC. It yields the protein CASRTAKNYGYTF.

This clone was detected only once. The chain is built from TRBV29-1 and TRBJ2-7; D is possibly TRBD1 (6 bases). The CDR3 sequence is 14 residues long. Looked up from germline, CDR1 is SQVTM and CDR2 is ANQGSEA. Trimming took 0 bases from V and 7 from J, leaving 16 bases between them. CDR3 in amino acids: CSVEDPTGLDEQYF. The DNA of the CDR3 is TGCAGCGTTGAAGACCCTACAGGGCTCGATGAGCAGTACTTC.

V and J are TRBV6-6 and TRBJ1-4, with D unclear. The CDR3 has 13 residues. V dropped 5 bases and J dropped 6 bases, with 10 bases sitting between them. CDR1 and CDR2 (germline): MNHNY, SVGAGI (reference sequence). CDR3 coding DNA: TGTGCCAGCAGTCTCGGGAAAGATGAAAAACTGTTTTTT. Encoded protein: CASSLGKDEKLFF.